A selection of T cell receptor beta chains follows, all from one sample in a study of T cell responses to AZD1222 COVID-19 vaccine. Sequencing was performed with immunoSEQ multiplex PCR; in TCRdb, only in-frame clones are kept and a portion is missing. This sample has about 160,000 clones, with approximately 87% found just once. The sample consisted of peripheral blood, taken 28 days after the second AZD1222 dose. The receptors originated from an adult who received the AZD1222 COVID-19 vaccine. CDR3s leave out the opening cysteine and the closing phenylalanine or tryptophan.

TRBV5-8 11 AGTGELHQPQH
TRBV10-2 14 ASSDPGQMMNTEAF
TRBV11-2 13 ASSLFGTDNSPLH
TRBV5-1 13 ASRPGTSSRGVQF
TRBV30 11 AWSVQVVGGYT
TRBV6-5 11 ASTRGVNTEAF
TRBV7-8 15 ASSLYPGREARDGYT
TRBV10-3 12 AIRIDRGGNEQY
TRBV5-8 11 ASSLWGENIQY
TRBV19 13 ASSTGLAGGYEQF
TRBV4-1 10 ASSQDNREQY
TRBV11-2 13 ASSLDPDSNQPQH
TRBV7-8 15 ASSLVSPGVLNSPLH
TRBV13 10 ASSLLQYGYT
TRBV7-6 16 ASFRGPDRPRGNYEQY
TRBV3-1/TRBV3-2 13 ASSLSGPMNTEAF
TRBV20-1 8 SASRKPQH
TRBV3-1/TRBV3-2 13 ASSQEGLLEKTQY
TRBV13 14 ASSSRRRGSNTEAF
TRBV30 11 AWTWVQGSEQY
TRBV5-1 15 ASSSGFGGYRNNEQF
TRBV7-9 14 ASSPPEFEGATEQY
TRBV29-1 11 SLKLMVGTEAF
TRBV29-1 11 SASTGGIAEAF
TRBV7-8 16 ASSLVVAQGSDNSPLH
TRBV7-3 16 ASSSTTGLAGGPGEQF
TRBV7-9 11 ASSLYRNQPQH
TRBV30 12 AWRSSGSQETQY
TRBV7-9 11 ASSFSTGPSYT
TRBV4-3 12 ASSQEAANQPQH
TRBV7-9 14 ASSRPGGSKNNEQF
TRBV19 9 ASGRPTEAF
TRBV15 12 ATSTGTSNNEQF
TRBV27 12 ASSDQGVNQPQH
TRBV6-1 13 ASSEEWTGRSPLH
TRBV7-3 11 ASSRNEGNEQF
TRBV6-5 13 ASIRRSQSNQPQH
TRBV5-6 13 ASSFGIVKPYEQY
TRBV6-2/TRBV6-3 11 ASSRDRGYGYT
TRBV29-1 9 SVGSLGVAF
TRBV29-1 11 SVGTGSNQPQH
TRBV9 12 ASSVDLRQGGYT
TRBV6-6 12 ASSTRGFTDTQY
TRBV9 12 ASSDRDRDQPQH
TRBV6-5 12 ASSYRALGYGYT
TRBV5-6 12 ASSPGQGAREQF
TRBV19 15 ASSIGRGQGNDNEQF
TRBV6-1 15 ASSEASGPNPNQPQH
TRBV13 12 ASSLEQGSSPLH
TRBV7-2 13 ASSSPRDLLYGYT
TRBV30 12 AGEDLRRLSGYT
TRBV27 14 ASSPTPWISGNTIY
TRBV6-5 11 ALQTGFTYEQY
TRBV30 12 AWSVQLTQETQY
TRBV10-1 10 APSDGAYEQY
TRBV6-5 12 ASSYVAGNQPQH
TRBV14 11 ASSQDQGREQY
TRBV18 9 ASAGVGEAF
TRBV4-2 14 ASSQALAASTYEQY
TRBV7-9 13 ASSSGQGDGNTIY